These 17 T cell receptor beta chains were all obtained from the same sample, sequenced in a study of neoadjuvant anti-PD-1 for oral cavity cancer. The data were produced by immunoSEQ multiplex PCR, yet TCRdb's version contains in-frame clones alone and is incomplete. This sample has 17,000 or so clones, with around 72% found just once. The sample in question was PBMCs, obtained before nivolumab (anti-PD-1) treatment. The source of these receptors is a person aged 35-80 years with oral cavity squamous cell carcinoma.

V usage is TRBV2 and J usage is TRBJ1-2; D is undetermined. This CDR3 contains 16 residues. Germline CDR1 is SNHLY and CDR2 is FYNNEI. Trimming pared 2 bases from V and 5 bases from J, leaving 18 bases between. The CDR3 is CASSERLAAARYGYTF. In DNA form, the CDR3 reads TGTGCCAGCAGTGAAAGGCTTGCGGCCGCCCGGTATGGCTACACCTTC.

This clone has just one count. This sequence joins TRBV6-1 and TRBJ2-7, with D unresolved. The V end was cut by 3 bases, the J end by 4 bases, with 10 bases between. The CDR3 totals 13 residues. CDR1 MNHNS and CDR2 SASEGT come from the germline V gene. CDR3 DNA: TGTGCCAGCAGTGAGGCCTATAGTTACGAGCAGTACTTC. The encoded protein is CASSEAYSYEQYF.

This clone turned up a few times. V is TRBV5-1 and J is TRBJ1-4; no firm D call. The CDR3 runs 13 residues. Germline V gene lookup returns CDR1 SGHRS and CDR2 YFSETQ. Trimming removed 4 bases at V and 9 bases at J, with 13 bases between. The DNA of the CDR3 is TGCGCCAGCAGCCCCTGGATAGGCCAAAAACTGTTTTTT. This gives the protein CASSPWIGQKLFF.

This chain connects TRBV29-1 to TRBJ2-1, with a possible D match to TRBD2 (6 bases). Trimming removed 6 bases at V and 1 base at J, with 16 bases between. The CDR3 loop spans 15 amino acids. Germline V gives CDR1 SQVTM, CDR2 ANQGSEA. CDR3 sequence reads: CSVPQPGTSYNEQFF. DNA of the CDR3: TGCAGCGTCCCACAGCCCGGGACTTCCTACAATGAGCAGTTCTTC.

Only one count was recorded for this clone. V gene TRBV5-8 combines with J gene TRBJ1-5, with 12 nucleotides matching TRBD1. After removal of 2 bases from V and 7 bases from J, the junction contained 13 bases not matched to a gene. Germline CDR1 is SGHTS and CDR2 is YDEGEE. The CDR3 extends over 18 amino acids. CDR3 in DNA: TGTGCCAGCAGCTTTCTTGCAGGGGGACAGGGGGCGGAACAGCCCCAGCATTTT. Translation: CASSFLAGGQGAEQPQHF.

The J gene is TRBJ2-1, the V gene TRBV5-6; tentative D call: TRBD2 (5 bases). The CDR3 extends over 17 amino acids. Trimming stripped 4 bases from V and 0 bases from J, with 17 bases between. Germline-derived CDR1 and CDR2 are SGHDT and YYEEEE. CDR3 coding DNA: TGTGCCAGCAGCCAGTGGGGTCGAGGGAGCTCCTACAATGAGCAGTTCTTC. This gives the protein CASSQWGRGSSYNEQFF.

This clone was observed a few times. V and J are TRBV9 and TRBJ2-7; no firm D call. Germline CDR1 SGDLS, CDR2 YYNGEE. V dropped 4 bases and J dropped 1 base, with 15 bases sitting between them. The length of the CDR3 is 15 residues. CDR3 residues: CASSPSLGGSYEQYF. The CDR3 coding sequence is TGTGCCAGCAGCCCAAGTTTGGGCGGTTCCTACGAGCAGTACTTC. Variable domain in full (rest from reference TRBV9 and TRBJ2-7): DSGVTQTPKHLITATGQRVTLRCSPRSGDLSVYWYQQSLDQGLQFLIQYYNGEERAKGNILERFSAQQFPDLHSELNLSSLELGDSALYFCASSPSLGGSYEQYFGPGTRLTVT.

The V and J genes are TRBV4-1 and TRBJ2-7; 9 nucleotides line up with TRBD1. The CDR3 totals 15 residues. The ends lost 1 base at V and 4 bases at J; junction bases unmatched: 5. In germline, CDR1 is MGHRA, CDR2 YSYEKL. CDR3 residues: CASSQARQGVYEQYF. CDR3 coding DNA: TGCGCCAGCAGCCAAGCCCGACAGGGGGTATACGAGCAGTACTTC.

Regarding this clone: A read error may produce the germline difference seen at one junction end. This chain connects TRBV7-7 to TRBJ2-2, with a weak D call TRBD2 (5 bases). Germline values: CDR1 SSHAT, CDR2 FNYEAQ (reference sequence). This CDR3 has 13 residues. The chain's CDR3 is CASSLATSGELFF. CDR3 bases: TGTGCTAGCAGCTTAGCGACGTCCGGGGAGCTGTTTTTT.

This chain's CDR3 is CAISGAGPSGRSFYEQYF. The CDR3 nucleotides read TGTGCCATCAGTGGGGCGGGTCCATCGGGACGGTCTTTCTACGAGCAGTACTTC. The chain recombines TRBV10-3 with TRBJ2-7, with D perhaps given as TRBD1 or TRBD2 (5 bases each). The germline V gene encodes CDR1 ENHRY and CDR2 SYGVKD. The V and J ends lost 4 bases and 3 bases respectively, with 25 bases between them. The CDR3 extends over 18 amino acids.

As regards this clone: At one end, the junction sequence differs from germline, possibly due to a read error. CDR3 DNA sequence: TGTGCCAGCAGTGAAGCTTGGAAAAGCGGGAGGTGTGTCTTC. It translates to CASSEAWKSGRCVF. The chain is built from TRBV6-1 and TRBJ2-1, with 9 nucleotides matching TRBD2. CDR3 length equals 14 residues. Looked up from germline, CDR1 is MNHNS and CDR2 is SASEGT.

The genes are TRBV2 and TRBJ2-1; 10 bases line up with TRBD2. This CDR3 is built from 18 residues. The V segment lost 4 bases and the J segment 2 bases; nucleotides outside the gene matches: 11. Germline CDR1 is SNHLY and CDR2 is FYNNEI. CDR3 nucleotides: TGTGCCAGCAGTGTCCCCCGGGGGAGCGGGAGGGCCTACAATGAGCAGTTCTTC. Amino acid sequence: CASSVPRGSGRAYNEQFF.

Here the CDR3 reads CASDPGTGHTQYF. In nucleotides, the CDR3 is TGCGCCAGCGACCCGGGTACCGGGCATACGCAGTATTTT. The J gene is TRBJ2-3, the V gene TRBV5-1; no reliable D call. The germline V and J ends were trimmed by 7 bases and 7 bases, with 16 bases remaining between them. The CDR3 sequence is 13 residues long. Germline V gene lookup returns CDR1 SGHRS and CDR2 YFSETQ.

This clone was detected a few times. The chain uses TRBV19 and TRBJ2-2, with D maybe TRBD1 (5 bases). In germline, CDR1 is LNHDA, CDR2 SQIVND (reference sequence). There are 15 residues in the CDR3. Trimming shortened V by 4 bases and J by 3 bases, and 12 bases separated the two germline ends. CDR3 nucleotide sequence: TGTGCCAGTAGTAGAAAAGGGGCGGACACCGGGGAGCTGTTTTTT. Translated, it gives CASSRKGADTGELFF.

The rearrangement links TRBV2 to TRBJ2-7; TRBD1 matches at 8 bases. The CDR3 spans 12 residues. The germline V gene encodes CDR1 SNHLY and CDR2 FYNNEI. The J segment lost 3 bases and the V segment lost 11 bases, leaving 6 bases of the junction unmatched. DNA for the CDR3: TGTGCCGGCGGACAGGGCCTCTACGAGCAGTACTTC. Amino acid sequence: CAGGQGLYEQYF.

This clone has a handful of counts. V and J are TRBV5-6 and TRBJ2-4; D not certain. Germline V lookup: CDR1 SGHDT, CDR2 YYEEEE. V was cut by 1 base and J by 2 bases, with 7 bases left in between. The CDR3 is made up of 14 amino acids. CDR3 sequence (DNA): TGTGCCAGCAGCTTGCAAGGGTCCAAAAACATTCAGTACTTC. Encoded protein: CASSLQGSKNIQYF.

This clone was seen more than once but under ten times. The V and J genes are TRBV5-1 and TRBJ2-2, with 7 bases identical to TRBD2. With 2 bases clipped from V and 4 bases from J, the junction kept 5 bases outside the gene matches. The CDR3 has 15 residues. Germline V gene lookup returns CDR1 SGHRS and CDR2 YFSETQ. In nucleotides, the CDR3 is TGCGCCAGCAGCTTCGGTGGGAGGGCCACCGGGGAGCTGTTTTTT. Translating it yields CASSFGGRATGELFF.